The rows below give T cell receptor beta chains drawn from one sample of a study of blood T cells in healthy people across ages. Via MiXCR, TCRdb re-called the 5' RACE reads, giving one row per CDR3 protein. The table lists about 2 million distinct CDR3 sequences, 49% of them singletons. The sample consisted of blood. Receptor source: a woman in her forties in good health. The CDR3 runs from the conserved cysteine through the conserved F or W. D genes are given only for firm matches. The size entry is marked missing in some rows and otherwise reads once, few, many or a size class.

v_gene	abundance	j_gene	len	d_gene	CDR3nt	CDR3aa
TRBV20-1	NA	TRBJ2-7	14	TRBD2	TGCAGTGCAAACCCCCGGGGGGGCCTGGGCGAGCAGTACTTC	CSANPRGGLGEQYF
TRBV4-2	once	TRBJ1-1	17	TRBD1	TGTGCCAGCAGCCGCGGGACAGGCGCTAAGATGAACACTGAAGCTTTCTTT	CASSRGTGAKMNTEAFF
TRBV10-3	few	TRBJ2-7	14	NA	TGTGCCATCAGTGGCCGGGACAACTCCTACGAGCAGTACTTC	CAISGRDNSYEQYF
TRBV10-3	NA	TRBJ2-5	16	TRBD2	TGTGCCATCAGTGAAACCGAGGCGGGAGGGGGAGAGACCCAGTACTTC	CAISETEAGGGETQYF
TRBV27	NA	TRBJ1-2	19	TRBD1	TGTGCCAGCAGTGCTTCCTTTAAGGGACAGGGGTTTTGGGACTATGGCTACACCTTC	CASSASFKGQGFWDYGYTF
TRBV29-1	NA	TRBJ1-2	12	TRBD1	TGCAGCGTTGTAGGGGGCCGGAGGGGCTACACCTTC	CSVVGGRRGYTF
TRBV7-2	NA	TRBJ2-4	16	TRBD1	TGTGCCAGCAGCTTAGGAACCGGGACAGGGGGCTACAAGCAGTACTTC	CASSLGTGTGGYKQYF
TRBV7-2	few	TRBJ2-5	17	TRBD2	TGTGCCAGCAGCTCCGGGACTAGCGGGGGGGCCAGAGAGACCCAGTACTTC	CASSSGTSGGARETQYF
TRBV3-1	NA	TRBJ2-5	17	NA	TGTGCCAGCAGCCAAGAGGCTAGCCCCCTACTCCAAGAGACCCAGTACTTC	CASSQEASPLLQETQYF
TRBV28	few	TRBJ1-2	16	TRBD1	TGTGCCAGCAGTCGTAGGACAGGGCTAATTAACTATGGCTACACCTTC	CASSRRTGLINYGYTF
TRBV20-1	few	TRBJ2-5	12	NA	TGCAGTGCTCTACAGGGAGCGGAGACCCAGTACTTC	CSALQGAETQYF
TRBV5-1	NA	TRBJ2-1	15	NA	TGCGCCAGCAGCTTACAGGGAGGGGGCAGGGGTGAGCAGTTCTTC	CASSLQGGGRGEQFF
TRBV28	few	TRBJ2-3	15	NA	TGTGCCAGCAGTCCACACGGGACCCTCACAGATACGCAGTATTTT	CASSPHGTLTDTQYF
TRBV5-6	NA	TRBJ2-5	15	NA	TGTGCCAGCAGCGAGGGGGATAGACCTCAAGAGACCCAGTACTTC	CASSEGDRPQETQYF
TRBV29-1	NA	TRBJ2-3	13	TRBD1	TGCAGCGTCGCAGGGGGTTCGGCAGATACGCAGTATTTT	CSVAGGSADTQYF
TRBV12-3/TRBV12-4	NA	TRBJ1-5	15	TRBD1	TGTGCCAGCAGCACGGGACAGGGGGCAGGACAGTCCCAGCATTTT	CASSTGQGAGQSQHF
TRBV6-6	once	TRBJ2-1	12	NA	TGTGCCAGCAGTTACTCGAAAGCCGAGCAGTTCTTC	CASSYSKAEQFF
TRBV12-3/TRBV12-4	NA	TRBJ2-1	12	NA	TGTGCCAGCAATCAGGACTACAATGAGCAGTTCTTC	CASNQDYNEQFF
TRBV18	NA	TRBJ1-5	17	NA	TGTGCCAGCCCCTCGGGGCCCCTTTTTATATCCAATCAGCCCCAGCATTTT	CASPSGPLFISNQPQHF
TRBV20-1	NA	TRBJ2-3	15	NA	TGCAGTGCTGGTAAACCCCGGGACCCAGGGAATACGCAGTATTTT	CSAGKPRDPGNTQYF
TRBV6-2/TRBV6-3	NA	TRBJ2-1	16	NA	TGTGCCAGCAGTTATAGTGGTGGCGGATCACAAGAGACCCAGTTCTTC	CASSYSGGGSQETQFF
TRBV7-2	few	TRBJ1-6	13	NA	TGTGCCAGCAGCTCCCGGGGGGCGTCACCCCTCCACTTT	CASSSRGASPLHF
TRBV13	NA	TRBJ1-2	15	NA	TGTGCCAGCAGCTTAGGACAGGAGGTATACTATGGCTACACCTTC	CASSLGQEVYYGYTF
TRBV25-1	NA	TRBJ1-1	15	NA	TGTGCCAGCAGTGGATGGGACGGGGGGAACACTGAAGCTTTCTTT	CASSGWDGGNTEAFF
TRBV5-1	few	TRBJ2-7	15	NA	TGCGCCAGCGGACGATGGACGACACCTCAGGGCGAGCAGTACTTC	CASGRWTTPQGEQYF
TRBV29-1	NA	TRBJ2-5	15	TRBD2	TGCAGCCATTCCCGGACTAGCGGGGACCAAGAGACCCAGTACTTC	CSHSRTSGDQETQYF
TRBV27	NA	TRBJ2-5	14	NA	TGTGCCAGCAAAGACTCCGGGGGCCAAGAGACCCAGTACTTC	CASKDSGGQETQYF
TRBV4-2	NA	TRBJ2-1	14	NA	TGTGCCAGCTGGGACCTTACCTCCTACAATGAGCAGTTCTTC	CASWDLTSYNEQFF
TRBV6-2/TRBV6-3	few	TRBJ2-1	16	NA	TGTGCCAGCAGTTCCCGAAGGGGGGGAGCCTACAATGAGCAGTTCTTC	CASSSRRGGAYNEQFF
TRBV4-3	NA	TRBJ1-2	16	TRBD1	TGCGCCAGCAGCCAAGATGTCGGGGACAGGAACTATGGCTACACCTTC	CASSQDVGDRNYGYTF
TRBV7-9	NA	TRBJ1-1	19	TRBD1	TGTGCCAGCAGCTTTTTCCGATGGACAGGGCCAAGGGGGGGCACTGAAGCTTTCTTT	CASSFFRWTGPRGGTEAFF
TRBV28	many	TRBJ2-3	14	NA	TGTGCCAGCAGCTTAAGTCCTAGCACAGATACGCAGTATTTT	CASSLSPSTDTQYF
TRBV7-2	NA	TRBJ2-4	17	TRBD1	TGTGCCAGTAGCAACACCCGGGACAGCGGACCCAAAAACATTCAGTACTTC	CASSNTRDSGPKNIQYF
TRBV7-2	NA	TRBJ1-5	14	TRBD1	TGTGCCAGCAGCTTCACGTGGGGGACAGGTCTTGTGCATTTT	CASSFTWGTGLVHF
TRBV20-1	NA	TRBJ2-1	11	NA	TGCAGTGCACCCTATTACAATGAGCAGTTCTTC	CSAPYYNEQFF
TRBV6-2/TRBV6-3	NA	TRBJ2-7	13	TRBD1	TGTGCCAGCAGTAAGACGGACAGGGCGCAGCAGTACTTC	CASSKTDRAQQYF
TRBV6-1	few	TRBJ2-7	13	NA	TGTGCCAGCAGTGACACCACCTCCTACGAGCAGTACTTC	CASSDTTSYEQYF
TRBV7-8	NA	TRBJ2-5	13	NA	TGTGCCAGCAGCTTAAAGGTGGACCAGACCCAGTACTTC	CASSLKVDQTQYF
TRBV15	NA	TRBJ1-1	15	NA	TGTGCCACCAGCAAAGAAGGACATTTCAACACTGAAGCTTTCTTT	CATSKEGHFNTEAFF
TRBV29-1	NA	TRBJ2-3	13	TRBD2	TGCAGCGTGCCGCGGGGGGGCACAGATACGCAGTATTTT	CSVPRGGTDTQYF
TRBV6-6	NA	TRBJ2-7	15	TRBD1	TGTGCCAGCAGTGGCCGAGCAGGGGGTTCCTACGAGCAGTACTTC	CASSGRAGGSYEQYF
TRBV29-1	NA	TRBJ2-1	12	NA	TGCAGCGTTGCGGCGGGAAACAATGAGCAGTTCTTC	CSVAAGNNEQFF
TRBV4-3	NA	TRBJ2-7	15	NA	TGCGCCAGCAGCCAAGGACAGGACAGCTCCTACGAGCAGTACTTC	CASSQGQDSSYEQYF
TRBV6-5	once	TRBJ1-4	15	NA	TGTGCCAGCAGTTACTATCTGGGCGTTGCTGAAAAACTGTTTTTT	CASSYYLGVAEKLFF
TRBV4-2	few	TRBJ2-7	15	NA	TGTGCCAGCAGCCAACCGGCCAGTCGGCACTACGAGCAGTACTTC	CASSQPASRHYEQYF
TRBV11-1	few	TRBJ2-1	15	TRBD2	TGTGCCAGCAGCCTTCTAGCGGGGGCGGTCAATGAGCAGTTCTTC	CASSLLAGAVNEQFF
TRBV20-1	NA	TRBJ1-5	17	TRBD1	TGCAGTGCCAGACTTACCGGGACAGGGGGAAAGAGTCAGCCCCAGCATTTT	CSARLTGTGGKSQPQHF
TRBV7-8	once	TRBJ2-3	16	TRBD2	TGTGCCAGCGGAGGGGGTCCAGCGGGGGCGACAGATACGCAGTATTTT	CASGGGPAGATDTQYF
TRBV6-1	few	TRBJ2-2	15	NA	TGTGCCAGCAGTGAATTTTTCTTGAACACCGGGGAGCTGTTTTTT	CASSEFFLNTGELFF
TRBV20-1	NA	TRBJ2-1	18	TRBD2	TGCAGTGCTAGAGGAGGACTAGCGGGGGGCCGGTCCTACAATGAGCAGTTCTTC	CSARGGLAGGRSYNEQFF
TRBV9	NA	TRBJ2-6	15	NA	TGTGCCAGCAGCGTAACTCCCTCTGGGGCCAACGTCCTGACTTTC	CASSVTPSGANVLTF
TRBV9	NA	TRBJ2-1	16	TRBD2	TGTGCCAGCAGCGTGGGACTAGCGGGGGGGCTAGATGAGCAGTTCTTC	CASSVGLAGGLDEQFF
TRBV12-3/TRBV12-4	few	TRBJ1-1	12	NA	TGTGCCAGCGACAACAGGGACGGCGGAGCTTTCTTT	CASDNRDGGAFF
TRBV6-2/TRBV6-3	few	TRBJ2-7	17	NA	TGTGCCAGCAGATACATATCCGGGGGGCTGGCCCCCTACGAGCAGTACTTC	CASRYISGGLAPYEQYF
TRBV6-1	NA	TRBJ1-4	16	NA	TGTGCCAGCAGTGAAGTAGTCGGTAGAACTAATGAAAAACTGTTTTTT	CASSEVVGRTNEKLFF